The TCR beta chain under discussion was sequenced for a study of post-analysis software for immune sequencing data (dated by TCRdb to between 2014 and 2017). Regarding the study in general: The recorded disease courses included relapsing-remitting, secondary progressive and progressive-relapsing multiple sclerosis, and some patients had no subtype annotation. The multiple sclerosis patient repertoires were compared with about a dozen previously published healthy control repertoires from donors aged roughly 6 to 27 years. A subset of samples was prepared in parallel using single-end sample barcoding, then pooled and co-amplified after Illumina adapter ligation.

As concerns this clonotype: The clone's antigen remains unknown. Nothing much larger sits one base from this clone, and base qualities are not available.

Library preparation was by PCR. The sample was run on an Illumina HiSeq 2500. To reduce PCR and sequencing biases, unique molecular identifiers were incorporated into the TCR beta cDNA libraries. Per 1 to 10 million input T cells, approximately 500,000 cDNA molecules were obtained, such that each molecule approximated one T cell. The patient libraries were prepared and sequenced with the same protocol used for the earlier healthy control dataset. Samples belonging to the same batch were prepared together, multiplexed and sequenced on a shared HiSeq lane. The original methods were these. Raw barcoded reads were processed with MIGEC, discarding single-read molecular identifier groups before consensus assembly and CDR3 extraction. Clonotype tables were post-analysed with VDJtools, normalizing diversity by down-sampling all datasets to the smallest sample size. Repertoire overlap clustering matched CDR3 amino acid but not nucleotide sequences to correct batch-related cross-sample contamination. The public reads were reprocessed in TCRdb via fastp at Q25 and MiXCR, keeping in-frame beta chains. Merged by CDR3 protein, the rows form single entries marked with the most common genes and DNA. None of the V and J calls come from the authors' own analysis; TCRdb made them. The sample records roughly 430,000 distinct CDR3 sequences, about 39% of which are singletons. Around 8% of the sample is in the top ten clones.

Here is what the overall study found, with its caveats: Significantly lower normalized Chao1 diversity was found in multiple sclerosis patients than in controls, suggesting substantial peripheral T-cell clonal expansion. Strong co-clustering of samples prepared in the same batch was shown by direct clustering with F measure, prompting a batch-effect correction. The multiple sclerosis patient group was slightly younger than the control group.

To demonstrate the VDJtools post-analysis software, TCR beta repertoires were profiled from the peripheral blood of about 13 young patients with multiple sclerosis. Multiple sclerosis patients were children and adolescents aged 6 to 15 years. This TCR was recovered from a girl aged 2-10 years with multiple sclerosis. Sample: blood.

The nucleotide sequence reads TGTGCCAGCAGTACGGGACAGGGAAATACCCAGTACTTC. Its protein reads: CASSTGQGNTQYF. The chain uses TRBV6-5 and TRBJ2-5; TRBD1 aligns with 9 central bases. Measured from the cysteine to the phenylalanine, the CDR3 is 13 residues long. Only the CDR3 portion is preserved as DNA: 39 bases, with reading frame beginning at the first base. Here V drops 5 bases and J drops 8 bases, and the junction holds 6 bases not matched to any gene. As encoded in the germline V gene, CDR1 is MNHEY while CDR2 is SVGAGI.